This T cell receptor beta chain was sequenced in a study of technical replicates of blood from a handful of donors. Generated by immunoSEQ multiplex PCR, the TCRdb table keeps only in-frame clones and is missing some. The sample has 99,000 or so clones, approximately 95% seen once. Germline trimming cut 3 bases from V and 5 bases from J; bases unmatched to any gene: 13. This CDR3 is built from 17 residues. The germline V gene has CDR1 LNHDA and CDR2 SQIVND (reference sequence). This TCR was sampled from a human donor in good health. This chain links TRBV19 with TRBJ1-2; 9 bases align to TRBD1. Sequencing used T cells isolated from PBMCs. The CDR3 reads CASSIAHGTGGAYGYTF. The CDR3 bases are TGTGCCAGTAGTATCGCCCACGGAACAGGGGGCGCTTATGGCTACACCTTC.